This entry lists 10 T cell receptor beta chains sequenced from one sample in a study of T cell responses to AZD1222 COVID-19 vaccine. Here immunoSEQ multiplex PCR was the method, and the copy in TCRdb shows in-frame clones only, minus some. The data show 190,000 or so clones, approximately 93% seen once. The specimen comprised peripheral blood, sampled 28 days after the second AZD1222 dose. The source is an adult who received the AZD1222 COVID-19 vaccine.

The chain is built from TRBV5-5 and TRBJ1-5, with TRBD1 matching 8 bases. J gave up 0 bases and V 3 bases, and 8 bases lay outside the gene matches. Germline V lookup: CDR1 SGHKS, CDR2 YYEKEE (reference sequence). CDR3 size: 17 residues. The CDR3 DNA reads TGTGCCAGCAGCTCGGACAGGGCGCTGTATAGCAATCAGCCCCAGCATTTT. It specifies CASSSDRALYSNQPQHF. The full variable domain, with the rest looked up from reference TRBV5-5 and TRBJ1-5, is DAGVTQSPTHLIKTRGQQVTLRCSPISGHKSVSWYQQVLGQGPQFIFQYYEKEERGRGNFPDRFSARQFPNYSSELNVNALLLGDSALYLCASSSDRALYSNQPQHFGDGTRLSIL.

V and J are TRBV27 and TRBJ1-1, with D uncertain. Trimming left V 4 bases short and J 8 bases short, with 14 bases between. The germline V gene encodes CDR1 MNHEY and CDR2 SMNVEV (reference sequence). The CDR3 is 13 amino acids. CDR3 protein: CASSSPTGGEAFF. The CDR3, as DNA: TGTGCCAGCAGTTCCCCGACGGGTGGCGAAGCTTTCTTT.

This chain joins TRBV6-5 and TRBJ1-5, with D possibly TRBD1 on 6 matching bases. The V end lost 8 bases, the J end lost 2 bases, and 10 bases lay between the germline ends. CDR3 length: 13 amino acids. CDR1 is MNHEY, CDR2 SVGAGI, per germline. CDR3 amino acids: CASAHRGNQPQHF. The CDR3 DNA reads TGTGCCAGCGCCCACAGGGGCAATCAGCCCCAGCATTTT.

This chain joins TRBV6-5 and TRBJ2-7; D remains ambiguous. This CDR3 contains 12 residues. Germline V gene data show CDR1 as MNHEY and CDR2 as SVGAGI. Trimming took 7 bases from V and 5 from J, leaving 12 bases between them. The CDR3 spells CASTLSTNEQYF. The CDR3 nucleotides read TGTGCCAGCACTCTCTCGACAAACGAGCAGTACTTC.

V and J are TRBV18 and TRBJ1-3; weak D call: TRBD1 (5 bases). Germline CDR1 is KGHSH and CDR2 is LQKENI. The CDR3 contains 14 residues. V lost 4 bases and J lost 2, with 9 bases in between. This chain's CDR3 is CASSLGTAGNTIYF. In nucleotides, the CDR3 is TGTGCCAGCTCACTTGGGACCGCTGGAAACACCATATATTTT.

The chain employs TRBV30 and TRBJ1-4, with D possibly TRBD1 on 5 matching bases. The CDR3 spans 12 residues. V was shortened by 8 bases and J by 7 bases, with 14 bases between the two germline ends. Per the germline V gene, CDR1 is GTSNPN and CDR2 is SVGIG (reference sequence). The DNA for the CDR3 is TGTGCCGGGGGGAAACGAGGTGAAAAACTGTTTTTT. Its protein product is CAGGKRGEKLFF.

This sequence joins TRBV20-1 and TRBJ2-7, with 10 positions matching TRBD1. CDR3 length: 14 amino acids. The germline gives CDR1 DFQATT, CDR2 SNEGSKA (reference sequence). Germline trimming cut 3 bases from V and 4 bases from J; bases unmatched to any gene: 6. CDR3 residues: CSASAGTGEYEQYF. The CDR3, as DNA: TGCAGTGCTAGTGCCGGGACAGGGGAATACGAGCAGTACTTC.

The V call is TRBV5-1, the J call TRBJ1-5; 8 bases are a match to TRBD1. The junction had 4 bases not matched to a gene; V was cut back by 0 bases and J by 5 bases. Germline V gene lookup returns CDR1 SGHRS and CDR2 YFSETQ. The CDR3 covers 15 residues. For the CDR3, the DNA is TGCGCCAGCAGCTTGGGGGACAGGCCCGATCAGCCCCAGCATTTT. Residues: CASSLGDRPDQPQHF.

Regarding this clone: Sequence at one end of the junction differs from germline and may be a read error. The chain couples TRBV7-9 to TRBJ2-7, with TRBD2 as a possible D gene (5 bases). The length of the CDR3 is 15 residues. CDR1 SEHNR and CDR2 FQNEAQ come from the germline V gene (reference sequence). The CDR3: CASSLVGGLSFEQYF. DNA for the CDR3: TGTGCCAGCAGCTTAGTTGGAGGCCTTTCCTTCGAGCAGTACTTC.

This chain links TRBV6-5 with TRBJ1-1; D is unclear. Germline CDR1 and CDR2: MNHEY and SVGAGI. V lost 2 bases and J lost 1, with 14 bases in between. This CDR3 is 16 amino acids long. For the CDR3, the DNA is TGTGCCAGCAGTTACCGCTACCGACCGGGGAACACTGAAGCTTTCTTT. This sequence encodes CASSYRYRPGNTEAFF.